This record looks at one T cell receptor beta chain sequence and its context. This clone appeared a single time. Its recognized antigen is unknown. No much larger clone exists at a distance of one base, and base qualities are not known. CDR3 length: 15 amino acids, cysteine to phenylalanine. Only CDR3 DNA is held: 45 bases, read in frame from base 1. The V end loses 2 bases and the J end loses 0 bases, and a stretch of 10 bases separates them. CDR1 is given as ENHRY and CDR2 as SYGVKD, both from the germline V gene. Library preparation was by the immunoSEQ multiplex PCR assay. Here the immuneACCESS table is served through TCRdb, limited to in-frame sequences with V and J called. Missing clones are a known gap in these copies; in checked studies unresolved V genes cover under half, and the rest lacks a known reason. In all, the sample holds some 94,000 clones, and approximately 89% of those were seen once. Under 2% of the sample comes from the top ten.

The data are from a study of T cell changes during pregnancy in multiple sclerosis (dated by TCRdb to between 2018 and 2021). For the wider study: The study looked at changes in the T cell repertoire across pregnancy in women with multiple sclerosis.

Here the chain combines TRBV10-3 and TRBJ1-1; a weak D assignment points to TRBD1 (5 bases agree). The sample was peripheral blood, taken in the first trimester of pregnancy. The sequence was collected from a female donor in good health, enrolled as a control in a pregnancy study. The nucleotides are TGTGCCATCAGTGAGCAAGCGGGGGTGAACACTGAAGCTTTCTTT. It translates as CAISEQAGVNTEAFF.